This TCR beta chain was sequenced for a study of OX40 agonist ivuxolimab in advanced cancers. Study-wide background: Three partial responders included one hepatocellular carcinoma patient and two cutaneous melanoma patients.

Study-wide findings and caveats: Researchers report that CD8+ T cells had, on average, more expanded clones than CD4+. At 0.1 to 3.0 mg/kg, CD4+ and CD8+ blood T cells expanded clonally by week 6.

Generated by immunoSEQ multiplex PCR, the TCRdb table keeps only in-frame clones and is missing some. The data hold 100,000 to 130,000 clones, with 91% observed a single time. Regarding this clone: Antigen: not known.

With V trimmed by 1 base and J by 5 bases, 6 bases remained unmatched. The CDR3 consists of 16 residues. The germline CDR1 and CDR2 sequences are SGHRS and YFSETQ. Autoimmune disease history or systemic immunosuppression barred patients. The TCR comes from an adult with an advanced solid tumor such as melanoma, head and neck, liver or kidney cancer. This sequence joins TRBV5-1 and TRBJ2-1; 10 bases are a match to TRBD2. The material was CD4+ or CD8+ T cells sorted from blood, obtained in a trial of the OX40 agonist ivuxolimab. The CDR3 region is CASSLSSGSRDNEQFF. The CDR3 bases are TGCGCCAGCAGCTTGTCTAGCGGGAGCAGGGACAATGAGCAGTTCTTC. The variable domain in full, completed from reference TRBV5-1 and TRBJ2-1, reads KAGVTQTPRYLIKTRGQQVTLSCSPISGHRSVSWYQQTPGQGLQFLFEYFSETQRNKGNFPGRFSGRQFSNSRSEMNVSTLELGDSALYLCASSLSSGSRDNEQFFGPGTRLTVL.